These 32 T cell receptor beta chains came from one sample sequenced in a study of tumor-infiltrating lymphocytes in primary liver carcinoma. TCR beta cDNA was prepared out of roughly 520 ng total RNA by means of a constant-region primer. Three nested multiplex PCR rounds, a slightly modified ARM-PCR method, built the TCR beta libraries. TRBV1-TRBV30 forward primers paired with a C-beta reverse primer drove the first two PCR rounds, about 9 cycles each. TCRdb ran MiXCR on the multiplex PCR reads and lists one entry per CDR3 protein. The data hold roughly 190,000 distinct CDR3 sequences, with over 80% observed a single time. Without any cell sorting, roughly 18-34 mg of bulk tissue yielded co-extracted RNA and DNA. The material sequenced was tumor tissue from primary liver carcinoma. These receptors originate from a man aged 35 to 55 with primary liver carcinoma and hepatitis B virus infection.

This clonotype was observed a few times. One base away lies a much larger clone, so this may be a sequencing read error. Because it lacks the conserved phenylalanine or tryptophan at the end, this CDR3 is likely a read error. The chain links TRBV14 to TRBJ2-1; weak D call: TRBD2 (6 bases). Between the trimmed V and J ends, which lost 4 bases and 6 bases, there was a span of 19 bases. The CDR3 length is 16 residues. CDR1 SGHDN and CDR2 FVKESK come from the germline V gene. As DNA, the CDR3 is TGTGCCAGCAGCCGGAGGGGAGGAGCTACAGGCAATGAGCAGTTCATC. It yields the protein CASSRRGGATGNEQFI.

This clonotype has a handful of counts. V usage is TRBV5-6 and J usage is TRBJ1-1; no firm D call. Germline loops: CDR1 SGHDT, CDR2 YYEEEE. CDR3 length equals 11 residues. V lost 4 bases to trimming and J lost 5 bases, with 6 bases between them. The CDR3 nucleotides read TGTGCCAGCAGCCAAAGAACTGAAGCTTTCTTT. Translation: CASSQRTEAFF.

This chain joins TRBV12-3 or TRBV12-4 and TRBJ2-3, with D perhaps TRBD1 or TRBD2 (5 bases each). The CDR3 has 14 amino acids. In DNA form, the CDR3 reads TGTGCTAGGAGGCCTACAGGTTCGGGGGATACGCAGTATTTT. This sequence encodes CARRPTGSGDTQYF.

Worth noting for this clonotype: One base away lies a much larger clone, so this may be a sequencing read error. Here the CDR3 reads CASRPTSGFNTEELFF. CDR3 nucleotide sequence: TGTGCCAGCCGTCCGACTAGCGGGTTCAACACCGAGGAGCTGTTTTTT. The rearrangement uses TRBV28 and TRBJ2-2; TRBD2 agrees at 10 bases. This CDR3 spans 16 amino acids. The germline gives CDR1 MDHEN, CDR2 SYDVKM.

A remark on this clonotype: A read error may produce the germline difference seen at one junction end. The chain carries TRBV12-3 or TRBV12-4 and TRBJ1-1; 7 bases are shared with TRBD1. The CDR3 runs 17 residues. This CDR3 is CASSLATGPKGGTEVFF. The CDR3 nucleotides are TGTGCCAGCAGTTTAGCGACAGGCCCCAAGGGAGGGACAGAAGTTTTCTTT.

The chain recombines TRBV4-2 with TRBJ2-1; 7 positions agree with TRBD2. The junction had 10 bases not matched to a gene; V was cut back by 4 bases and J by 4 bases. The CDR3 consists of 16 residues. Germline CDR1 LGHNA, CDR2 YNFKEQ. The CDR3 sequence: CASSRESSGKYNEQFF. The CDR3 coding sequence is TGTGCCAGCAGCCGCGAGAGCAGCGGGAAGTACAATGAGCAGTTCTTC.

Comments on this clonotype: Germline is not matched at one junction end, which may reflect a read error. V is TRBV5-1 and J is TRBJ2-5; D gene ambiguous. Per the germline V gene, CDR1 is SGHRS and CDR2 is YFSETQ. This CDR3 is 14 amino acids long. The CDR3 here is CASSRLRRQDTQYF. DNA of the CDR3: TGCGCCAGCAGCCGCCTGAGGCGGCAAGATACCCAGTACTTC.

As regards this clonotype: At one boundary the junction diverges from the germline segment, which might be a read error. V gene TRBV7-9 combines with J gene TRBJ2-1, with D perhaps TRBD1 (5 bases). The CDR3 runs to 15 residues. Germline CDR1 and CDR2: SEHNR and FQNEAQ (reference sequence). The CDR3 protein is CACSSKGVRNNEQFF. The CDR3 DNA follows: TGTGCCTGCAGCTCCAAAGGGGTTAGAAACAATGAGCAGTTCTTC.

On this clonotype: The junction and the germline gene differ at one end; a read error may be behind it. This CDR3 is CASSPRGGSINEHFF. For the CDR3, the DNA is TGCGCCAGCAGCCCAAGGGGGGGGTCGATTAATGAGCACTTCTTC. This chain uses TRBV4-3 with TRBJ2-1; tentatively, D is TRBD2 (7 bases). In germline, CDR1 is LGHNA, CDR2 YSLEER. The CDR3 spans 15 residues.

As regards this clonotype: Without the conserved terminal phenylalanine or tryptophan, this CDR3 likely stems from a read error. The chain couples TRBV10-3 to TRBJ1-5; D is possibly TRBD1 (6 bases). This CDR3 has 13 residues. Germline V gene sequence: CDR1 ENHRY, CDR2 SYGVKD. This CDR3 reads CAIIESTGQPQHL. CDR3 in DNA: TGTGCCATCATTGAGTCGACAGGTCAGCCCCAGCATTTG.

The chain carries TRBV11-2 and TRBJ2-7; 9 nucleotides align to TRBD1. The CDR3 is 15 amino acids. Germline V CDR1 and CDR2: SGHAT, FQNNGV. The ends lost 2 bases at V and 13 bases at J; junction bases unmatched: 15. CDR3 region: CASSLRWTGVYGQYF. Here the CDR3 DNA reads TGTGCCAGCAGCTTACGATGGACAGGGGTATACGGGCAATACTTC.

To note about this clonotype: Compared with germline, one end of the junction differs, possibly owing to a read error. The gene calls are TRBV7-8 and TRBJ2-5, with a possible D match to TRBD2 (5 bases). Germline V gives CDR1 SGHVS, CDR2 FQNEAQ. The CDR3 loop spans 11 amino acids. This CDR3 reads CASSHGETQYF. Written as DNA, the CDR3 is TGTGCCAGCAGCCACGGGGAGACGCAGTACTTC.

The CDR3 sequence is CSAEIAGETQYF. CDR3 in DNA: TGCAGCGCTGAGATAGCGGGGGAGACCCAGTACTTC. The rearrangement links TRBV29-1 to TRBJ2-5; 8 bases agree with TRBD2. Germline CDR1 SQVTM, CDR2 ANQGSEA. The CDR3 is made up of 12 amino acids. Losses at the gene ends were 7 bases for V and 5 bases for J; bases not matched to a gene: 6.

This clonotype was picked up many times. This chain joins TRBV2 and TRBJ1-5, with TRBD1 as a possible D gene (6 bases). Germline CDR1 and CDR2: SNHLY and FYNNEI. The V and J ends lost 5 bases and 4 bases respectively, with 9 bases between them. This CDR3 spans 13 amino acids. The DNA of the CDR3 is TGTGCCAGCAGTCCAGGGGAGAATCAGCCCCAGCATTTT. This codes for CASSPGENQPQHF.

Comment on this clonotype: At one end, the junction sequence differs from germline, possibly due to a read error. The chain joins TRBV7-9 to TRBJ2-4, with 12 bases aligning to TRBD2. The CDR3 runs 13 residues. Germline CDR1 reads SEHNR; CDR2 reads FQNEAQ (reference sequence). The DNA of the CDR3 is TGTGCCAGCAGCTCTAGACTAGCGGGAGTTCCCAATTTC. Translating it yields CASSSRLAGVPNF.

To note about this clonotype: Its ends do not fully match the called genes, so a read error is possible. V and J are TRBV6-2 or TRBV6-3 and TRBJ2-2; 10 bases align to TRBD2. The germline CDR1 and CDR2 sequences are MNHEY and SVGEGT. The CDR3 covers 16 residues. CDR3 residues: CARSPSGSRSTGELFF. The CDR3 nucleotides are TGTGCCCGCAGTCCTAGCGGGAGTCGGAGCACCGGGGAGCTGTTTTTT.

Details on this clonotype: Sequence at one end of the junction differs from germline and may be a read error. The J gene is TRBJ2-1, the V gene TRBV29-1, with TRBD2 matching over 7 bases. This CDR3 spans 14 amino acids. CDR1 and CDR2 (germline): SQVTM, ANQGSEA. The CDR3 sequence: CSVQAGNSYNEELF. The CDR3 nucleotides read TGCAGCGTCCAAGCGGGAAACTCCTACAATGAGGAGCTCTTC.

Of note for this clonotype: A junction end diverges from the germline sequence, so it may reflect a read error. This chain links TRBV10-3 with TRBJ2-2; D may be TRBD1 (6 bases). The CDR3 covers 15 residues. The germline V gene has CDR1 ENHRY and CDR2 SYGVKD. The CDR3 DNA reads as TGTGCCAGCAGTGAGCAGCAGGGGAATACCGGGGAGCTGTTATTT. It is translated as CASSEQQGNTGELLF.

To note about this clonotype: Since the CDR3 does not end with the conserved phenylalanine or tryptophan, this likely comes from a read error. The J gene is TRBJ2-1, the V gene TRBV30, with 9 bases aligning to TRBD2. With 4 bases clipped from V and 7 bases from J, the junction kept 11 bases outside the gene matches. CDR1 GTSNPN and CDR2 SVGIG come from the germline V gene (reference sequence). The length of the CDR3 is 15 residues. Written as DNA, the CDR3 is TGTGCCTGGAATGAAGGGTCTAGCGGGGTAAATGAGCAGTTCTTA. Amino acids: CAWNEGSSGVNEQFL.

The V and J genes are TRBV29-1 and TRBJ2-5, with 8 bases identical to TRBD1. Germline V gene sequence: CDR1 SQVTM, CDR2 ANQGSEA. V shed 6 bases and J 9 bases; nucleotides not matched to a gene: 15. The CDR3 spans 14 residues. CDR3 in amino acids: CSVRLGQGMNAQYF. The CDR3 DNA reads TGCAGCGTACGCCTAGGACAGGGAATGAATGCCCAGTACTTC. The variable domain in full, with the rest retrieved from reference TRBV29-1 and TRBJ2-5, is SAVISQKPSRDICQRGTSLTIQCQVDSQVTMMFWYRQQPGQSLTLIATANQGSEATYESGFVIDKFPISRPNLTFSTLTVSNMSPEDSSIYLCSVRLGQGMNAQYFGPGTRLLVL.

Points on this clonotype: A much larger clone is a single base away; this may be a read error. The CDR3 protein is CASSMGHGSTGGLFF. CDR3 bases: TGTGCCAGCAGCATGGGACATGGGAGCACCGGGGGGCTGTTTTTT. The chain links TRBV5-4 to TRBJ2-2; D may match TRBD1 or TRBD2 (6 bases each). This CDR3 is 15 amino acids long. Looked up from germline, CDR1 is SGHNT and CDR2 is YYREEE (reference sequence).

Note on this clonotype: Germline and junction disagree at one end, which may indicate a read error. The chain carries TRBV4-3 and TRBJ2-6; D possibly corresponds to TRBD1 (5 bases). Per the germline V gene, CDR1 is LGHNA and CDR2 is YSLEER. This CDR3 has 17 amino acids. CDR3 nucleotide sequence: TGCGCCAGCAGCCAAGATGGGTTCCGCTCTGGGGCCAGCGTCCCGACTTTC. Residues: CASSQDGFRSGASVPTF.

About this clonotype itself: Germline and junction disagree at one end, which may indicate a read error. The chain employs TRBV5-1 and TRBJ1-2; D remains unclear. The CDR3 runs to 13 residues. The V gene's germline CDR1 is SGHRS and CDR2 YFSETQ. DNA for the CDR3: TGCACCAGCAGCTTGCTGTCGGACTATGGCTACAGCTTC. Translated, it gives CTSSLLSDYGYSF. Looking up the rest from reference TRBV5-1 and TRBJ1-2 gives the full variable domain: KAGVTQTPRYLIKTRGQQVTLSCSPISGHRSVSWYQQTPGQGLQFLFEYFSETQRNKGNFPGRFSGRQFSNSRSEMNVSTLELGDSALYLCTSSLLSDYGYSFGSGTRLTVV.

A note on this clonotype: In this CDR3 the conserved last residue, phenylalanine or tryptophan, is missing, so a read error is likely. Because the CDR3's place on the DNA is in doubt, the DNA is left out and the CDR3 is given as listed by TCRdb. The chain uses TRBV11-2 and TRBJ2-6. Counting both end residues, the CDR3 totals 15 amino acids. Germline V gene sequence: CDR1 SGHAT, CDR2 FQNNGV. The CDR3 protein is CATQWPRSGANVVTI.

Concerning this clonotype: A read error may account for a junction end that differs from germline. The DNA for the CDR3 is TGTACCAGCAGCTTAGTCGGTCTTTCGAGCTCTTACAATGAGCAGTTCTTC. As protein: CTSSLVGLSSSYNEQFF. This chain uses TRBV11-2 with TRBJ2-1; no clear D gene. CDR1 and CDR2 (germline): SGHAT, FQNNGV. CDR3 length: 17 amino acids.

To note about this clonotype: A junction end diverges from the germline sequence, so it may reflect a read error. The chain links TRBV29-1 to TRBJ2-4; D ambiguous. CDR1 and CDR2 (germline): SQVTM, ANQGSEA. The CDR3 runs to 13 residues. The CDR3: CSGLRGQKNIQYF. The CDR3 DNA is TGCAGCGGATTACGTGGGCAGAAAAACATTCAGTATTTC.

As for this clonotype: Germline and junction disagree at one end, which may indicate a read error. J is TRBJ2-3 and V is TRBV7-3, with D maybe TRBD1 (6 bases). CDR1 is SGHTA and CDR2 is FQGTGA in the germline V gene. CDR3 size: 17 residues. CDR3 region: CASSLRAGQGDTNTQYF. The CDR3 coding sequence is TGTGCCAGCAGCTTAAGGGCGGGCCAAGGGGACACAAATACACAGTATTTT.

About this clonotype itself: Relative to the germline gene, one junction end is altered; a read error may explain this. The rearrangement uses TRBV28 and TRBJ2-1; unclear D gene. This CDR3 is built from 11 residues. The germline gives CDR1 MDHEN, CDR2 SYDVKM. Here the CDR3 DNA reads TGTGTCAGCAGCTCTTACAATGAGGAGTTCTTC. Amino acids: CVSSSYNEEFF. The entire variable domain, with the rest obtained from reference TRBV28 and TRBJ2-1, is as follows: DVKVTQSSRYLVKRTGEKVFLECVQDMDHENMFWYRQDPGLGLRLIYFSYDVKMKEKGDIPEGYSVSREKKERFSLILESASTNQTSMYLCVSSSYNEEFFGPGTRLTVL.

Points on this clonotype: At one end the junction does not follow the germline gene, possibly because of a read error. This chain links TRBV6-5 with TRBJ2-6; weak D call: TRBD1 (5 bases). CDR3 size: 15 residues. Germline V CDR1 and CDR2: MNHEY, SVGAGI. CDR3 region: CANSYVGAGVNVLTF. CDR3 nucleotides: TGTGCCAACAGTTACGTAGGGGCTGGGGTCAACGTCCTGACTTTC.

For this clonotype: An end of the junction does not agree with germline; a read error may underlie this. The chain couples TRBV29-1 to TRBJ1-1; D may be TRBD1 (5 bases). The CDR3 has 15 amino acids. Germline V lookup: CDR1 SQVTM, CDR2 ANQGSEA. CDR3 region: CSVDVGWGMRTEDFF. Written as DNA, the CDR3 is TGTAGCGTTGACGTGGGGTGGGGGATGAGGACTGAAGATTTCTTT.

In this sample, this clonotype turned up once. The rearrangement links TRBV6-2 or TRBV6-3 to TRBJ1-1; TRBD1 agrees at 11 bases. The CDR3 consists of 14 residues. CDR1 and CDR2 from the germline V gene are MNHEY and SVGEGT. CDR3: CVRSWTGGNTEAFF. CDR3 coding DNA: TGTGTTAGAAGTTGGACAGGGGGCAACACTGAAGCTTTCTTT.

On this clonotype itself: The junction does not match germline at one end; this may be a read error. The V call is TRBV6-2 or TRBV6-3, the J call TRBJ1-5; no clear D gene. CDR1 is MNHEY and CDR2 is SVGEGT in the germline V gene. This CDR3 spans 13 amino acids. This CDR3 is CVSIYRAEQSQHF. The DNA for the CDR3 is TGTGTCAGCATTTACCGGGCCGAGCAGTCCCAGCATTTT.